This T cell receptor (beta chain) was sequenced in a study of blood T cell repertoires in COVID-19. Method: immunoSEQ multiplex PCR; TCRdb's copy keeps in-frame clones and lacks some. The sample holds about 120,000 clones, about nine tenths seen once. Germline CDR1 is MNHEY and CDR2 is SVGEGT. Trimming stripped 2 bases from V and 3 bases from J, with 7 bases between. The CDR3 has 14 residues. The source of this sequence is a human donor with active COVID-19. The donor label of this sample is uncertain. This sequence joins TRBV6-2 or TRBV6-3 and TRBJ2-2; D is unclear. The source material was peripheral blood. DNA for the CDR3: TGTGCCAGCAGTTACGAGTCGTACACCGGGGAGCTGTTTTTT. The encoded protein is CASSYESYTGELFF.